This is a list of T cell receptor beta chains from one sample in a study of human CD8 memory T cell subsets. With the 5' RACE reads reprocessed, TCRdb shows one record per CDR3 protein and no DNA. This listing includes more than 6,000 distinct CDR3 sequences. What was sequenced was CD8+ T cells from PBMCs. The receptor set was obtained from a human donor in good health. Both conserved end residues are part of each CDR3. Clone size, where shown, is once, few, many, or a class for clones that have expanded.

J,V,size,CDR3
TRBJ2-1,TRBV5-1,medium-sized,CASSSLDLSDEQFF
TRBJ2-1,TRBV6-6,-,CASTTLAGGEQFF
TRBJ2-7,TRBV7-3,-,CASSFGGLDEQYF
TRBJ1-2,TRBV7-9,-,CASSLGTDYGYTF
TRBJ2-1,TRBV20-1,-,CSARDLAGALNEQFF
TRBJ2-3,TRBV7-6,medium-sized,CASSLGRDTDTQYF
TRBJ2-5,TRBV12-3/TRBV12-4,-,CASSLSGRQETQYF
TRBJ2-7,TRBV29-1,-,CSPKIADRVYEQYF
TRBJ2-7,TRBV5-1,-,CASSPTVDSYEQYF
TRBJ2-2,TRBV4-3,-,CASSQDAESNTGELFF
TRBJ2-1,TRBV7-9,medium-sized,CASRKRETAYNEQFF
TRBJ2-7,TRBV11-2,-,CASSLEPGRREQYF
TRBJ2-7,TRBV28,medium-sized,CASTQALSSYEQYF
TRBJ1-5,TRBV12-3/TRBV12-4,-,CASSLTGINQPQHF
TRBJ2-7,TRBV7-9,-,CASSSDRDSSYEQYF
TRBJ2-7,TRBV20-1,-,CSASSAAFAGTGPLYEQYF
TRBJ2-1,TRBV7-8,-,CASSLAVFALNEQFF
TRBJ2-2,TRBV5-5,-,CASSLGVTGELFF
TRBJ2-5,TRBV7-9,-,CASSLMGAGAEETQYF
TRBJ2-7,TRBV14,-,CASSQGGSSYEQYF
TRBJ2-7,TRBV14,-,CASSPTGDEQYF
TRBJ2-7,TRBV12-3/TRBV12-4,-,CASQPAVGAFEQYF
TRBJ2-3,TRBV27,large,CASSLGTSGVQYF
TRBJ2-1,TRBV7-2,-,CASSLGATPGNNEQFF
TRBJ2-1,TRBV7-3,-,CASSLLAGGSNEQFF
TRBJ1-5,TRBV7-8,-,CASSLAGSGVEQPQHF
TRBJ1-2,TRBV5-1,medium-sized,CASSIAIPGGYTF
TRBJ2-1,TRBV18,-,CASSPAARTLAHNEQFF
TRBJ1-5,TRBV19,-,CASTQTGAQHF
TRBJ2-6,TRBV20-1,-,CSARDFLGNSGANVLTF
TRBJ1-4,TRBV4-3,-,CASSQGGQGYNEKLFF
TRBJ1-1,TRBV12-3/TRBV12-4,medium-sized,CASSIRQGGITEAFF
TRBJ2-1,TRBV11-3,-,CASTSREGTSYNEQFF
TRBJ2-7,TRBV2,-,CASSEAVGGTSYEQYF
TRBJ2-1,TRBV24-1,-,CATSDLKGLVVDEQFF
TRBJ2-1,TRBV7-9,-,CASSLVSGQSYNEQFF
TRBJ2-2,TRBV7-8,-,CASSFLTSGSVTGELFF
TRBJ2-1,TRBV4-1,-,CASSHKLLADHYNEQFF
TRBJ2-2,TRBV28,medium-sized,CANVITGELFF
TRBJ2-3,TRBV12-3/TRBV12-4,-,CASSRLRVRDTQYF
TRBJ1-2,TRBV20-1,medium-sized,CSAREERDYGYTF
TRBJ1-1,TRBV5-1,-,CASSLYASMNTEAFF
TRBJ1-5,TRBV5-8,-,CASSLMGSNQPQHF
TRBJ2-7,TRBV20-1,medium-sized,CSAKLVDEQYF
TRBJ1-1,TRBV6-6,-,CASSYGASEAFF
TRBJ2-1,TRBV29-1,-,CSVTVVAALNEQFF